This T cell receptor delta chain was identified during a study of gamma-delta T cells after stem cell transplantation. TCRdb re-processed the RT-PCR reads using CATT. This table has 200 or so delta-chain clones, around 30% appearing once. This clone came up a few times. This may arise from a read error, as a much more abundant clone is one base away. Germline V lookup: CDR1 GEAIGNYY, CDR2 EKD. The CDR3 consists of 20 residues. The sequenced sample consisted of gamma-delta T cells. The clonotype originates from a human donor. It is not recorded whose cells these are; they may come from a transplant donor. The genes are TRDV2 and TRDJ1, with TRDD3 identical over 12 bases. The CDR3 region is CACDAVLGDTHRPYTDRLIF. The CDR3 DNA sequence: TGTGCCTGTGACGCTGTACTGGGGGATACTCACAGACCGTACACCGATAGACTCATCTTT.